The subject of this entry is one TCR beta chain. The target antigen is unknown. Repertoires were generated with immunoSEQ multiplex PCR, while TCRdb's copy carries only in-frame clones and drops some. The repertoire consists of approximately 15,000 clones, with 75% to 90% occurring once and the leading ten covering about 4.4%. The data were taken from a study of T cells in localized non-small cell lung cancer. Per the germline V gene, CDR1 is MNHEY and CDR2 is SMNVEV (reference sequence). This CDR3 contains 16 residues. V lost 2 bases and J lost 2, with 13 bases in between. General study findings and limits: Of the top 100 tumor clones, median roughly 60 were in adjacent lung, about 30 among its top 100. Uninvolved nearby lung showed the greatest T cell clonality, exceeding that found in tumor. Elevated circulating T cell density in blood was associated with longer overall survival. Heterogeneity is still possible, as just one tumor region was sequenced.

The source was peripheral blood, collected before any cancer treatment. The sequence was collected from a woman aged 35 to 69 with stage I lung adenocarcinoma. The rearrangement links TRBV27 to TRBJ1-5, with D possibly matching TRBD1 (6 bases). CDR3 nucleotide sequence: TGTGCCAGCAGTTTACTGGGGGGCGAGGGCAATCAGCCCCAGCATTTT. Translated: CASSLLGGEGNQPQHF.